This T cell receptor (beta chain) was identified during a study of beta chain features in type 1 diabetes. Study results and caveats: Researchers caution that PCR might favor shorter templates, equally among patients and controls. Whether TCRB rearrangement is influenced by HLA type went unresolved here. Type 1 diabetes patients had moderately but significantly shorter TCRB CDR3s in all four CD4+ subsets.

This CDR3 is built from 15 residues. The J segment lost 5 bases and the V segment lost 5 bases, leaving 6 bases of the junction unmatched. Every sorted population was more than 95% pure. As to this clone: Its matching antigen is unknown.

Every isolated RNA sample was fully reverse transcribed, so sequencing captured expressed TCRB transcripts. The data were produced by immunoSEQ multiplex PCR, yet TCRdb's version contains in-frame clones alone and is incomplete. The sample carries under 250,000 clones, around 9.9% recorded once. This chain connects TRBV5-3 to TRBJ2-7, with TRBD2 matching 14 bases. TRBV5-3 counts as an open reading frame of uncertain function. Sequenced: central memory CD4+ T cells from blood. This clonotype originated in a man between 18 and 29 years old in good health. The CDR3 loop is CARRPGLAGEDEQYF. Here the CDR3 DNA reads TGTGCCAGAAGACCGGGACTAGCGGGAGAGGACGAGCAGTACTTC.